The source of this TCR beta chain is a study of blood T cell repertoires in COVID-19. About the study: PBMCs, B-cell-depleted T cells, or T cells provided the cDNA or gDNA that made up the material.

Under the authors' procedure: Nucleated cell counts were estimated from reference gene primer amplification. Measured with immunoSEQ multiplex PCR; TCRdb has only the in-frame clones, and not every one. Clone size and the V and J calls come from that table; the DNA yielded D and trimming. The sample comprises fewer than 60,000 clones, about 79% of which are singletons, and 7.6% rests with the top ten. In its sample, this clone is medium-sized. The germline V gene has CDR1 SQVTM and CDR2 ANQGSEA. The ends lost 7 bases at V and 7 bases at J; junction bases unmatched: 10. The CDR3 runs to 13 residues. Source material: peripheral blood. This TCR was recovered from a human donor in a cohort sampled during active COVID-19. This chain links TRBV29-1 with TRBJ2-1; 7 bases align to TRBD2. The CDR3 coding sequence is TGCAGCGCCGGGGGGACTGCTAATAATGAGCAGTTCTTC. Translating it yields CSAGGTANNEQFF.